This T cell receptor beta chain came from a study of blood T cells in healthy people across ages. CDR3 length: 15 residues. Germline V gives CDR1 LGHNA, CDR2 YSLEER. Trimming stripped 0 bases from V and 4 bases from J, with 12 bases between. This clonotype was observed a handful of times. A second PCR of roughly 6 to 12 cycles used a sample-barcoded 5' primer and a J-beta primer mix. A tag from a template-switch adaptor with 12 random nucleotides marked each cDNA molecule. Using its own MiXCR run on the 5' RACE reads, TCRdb lists one record per CDR3 protein. The sample holds 700,000 to 1,000,000 distinct CDR3 sequences, under 55% seen once.

What was sequenced was blood. V gene TRBV4-3 combines with J gene TRBJ1-2; perhaps TRBD1 as D (5 bases). The TCR comes from a man aged 55 to 70 in good health. CDR3 protein: CASSQDWDGGYGYTF. The CDR3 DNA reads TGCGCCAGCAGCCAAGATTGGGACGGTGGCTATGGCTACACCTTC.